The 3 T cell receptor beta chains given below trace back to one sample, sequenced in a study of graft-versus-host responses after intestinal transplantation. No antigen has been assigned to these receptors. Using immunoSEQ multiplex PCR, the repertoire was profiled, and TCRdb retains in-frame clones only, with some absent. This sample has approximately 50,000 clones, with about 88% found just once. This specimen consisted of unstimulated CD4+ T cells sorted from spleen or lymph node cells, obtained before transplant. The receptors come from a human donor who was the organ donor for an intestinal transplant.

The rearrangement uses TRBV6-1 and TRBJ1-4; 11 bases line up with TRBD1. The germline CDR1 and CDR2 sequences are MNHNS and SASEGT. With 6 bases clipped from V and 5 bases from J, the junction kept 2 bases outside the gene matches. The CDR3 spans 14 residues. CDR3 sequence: CASRGTGGNEKLFF. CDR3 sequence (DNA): TGTGCCAGCAGGGGGACAGGGGGGAATGAAAAACTGTTTTTT.

The CDR3 sequence is CSVRQGVSTGELFF. The CDR3 coding sequence is TGCAGCGTTCGGCAGGGAGTGTCAACCGGGGAGCTGTTTTTT. V is TRBV29-1 and J is TRBJ2-2; the D gene could be TRBD1 or TRBD2 (5 bases each). Germline assignment: CDR1 SQVTM and CDR2 ANQGSEA. This CDR3 comprises 14 residues. Trimming pared 5 bases from V and 5 bases from J, leaving 15 bases between.

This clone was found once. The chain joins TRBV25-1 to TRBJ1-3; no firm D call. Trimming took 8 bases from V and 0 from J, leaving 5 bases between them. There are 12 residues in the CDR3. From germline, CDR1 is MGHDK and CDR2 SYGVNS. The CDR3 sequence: CASVTSGNTIYF. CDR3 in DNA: TGTGCCAGCGTAACCTCTGGAAACACCATATATTTT.